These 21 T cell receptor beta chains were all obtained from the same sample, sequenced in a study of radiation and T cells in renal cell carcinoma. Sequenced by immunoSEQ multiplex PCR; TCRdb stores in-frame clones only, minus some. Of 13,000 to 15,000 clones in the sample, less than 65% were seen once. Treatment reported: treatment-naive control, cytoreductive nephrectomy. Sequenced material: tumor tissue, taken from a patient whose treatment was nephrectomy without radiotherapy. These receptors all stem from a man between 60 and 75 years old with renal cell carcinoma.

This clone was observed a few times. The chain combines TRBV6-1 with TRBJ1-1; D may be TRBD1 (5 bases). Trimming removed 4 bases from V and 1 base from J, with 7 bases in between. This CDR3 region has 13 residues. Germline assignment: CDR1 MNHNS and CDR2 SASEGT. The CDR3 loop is CASSVQGNTEAFF. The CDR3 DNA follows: TGTGCCAGCAGTGTGCAGGGGAACACTGAAGCTTTCTTT.

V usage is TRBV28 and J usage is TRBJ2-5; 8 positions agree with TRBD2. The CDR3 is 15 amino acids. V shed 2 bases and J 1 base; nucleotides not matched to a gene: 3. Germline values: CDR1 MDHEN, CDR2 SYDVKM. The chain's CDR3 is CASSLVAGLQETQYF. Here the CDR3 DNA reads TGTGCCAGCAGTTTAGTAGCGGGGCTCCAAGAGACCCAGTACTTC.

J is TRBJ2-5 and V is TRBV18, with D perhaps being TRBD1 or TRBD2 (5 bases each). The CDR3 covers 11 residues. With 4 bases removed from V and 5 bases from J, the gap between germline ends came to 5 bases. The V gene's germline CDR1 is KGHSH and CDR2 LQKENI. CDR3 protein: CASSRGETQYF. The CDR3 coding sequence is TGTGCCAGCTCACGGGGGGAGACCCAGTACTTC.

The chain's CDR3 is CASSLAGGSYEQYF. DNA for the CDR3: TGTGCCAGCAGTCTAGCGGGAGGGTCTTACGAGCAGTACTTC. The chain couples TRBV6-6 to TRBJ2-7; 12 bases match TRBD2. Trimming took 5 bases from V and 4 from J; bases not matched to a gene: 3. CDR3 length equals 14 residues. CDR1 and CDR2 from the germline V gene are MNHNY and SVGAGI (reference sequence).

As DNA, the CDR3 is TGTGCCAGCAGTGGGGGGGGCACAGATACGCAGTATTTT. Translated: CASSGGGTDTQYF. The chain has TRBV5-4 and TRBJ2-3; 7 bases are a match to TRBD2. Per germline, CDR1 SGHNT and CDR2 YYREEE (reference sequence). V was clipped by 5 bases and J by 1 base; unmatched bases: 1. The CDR3 covers 13 residues.

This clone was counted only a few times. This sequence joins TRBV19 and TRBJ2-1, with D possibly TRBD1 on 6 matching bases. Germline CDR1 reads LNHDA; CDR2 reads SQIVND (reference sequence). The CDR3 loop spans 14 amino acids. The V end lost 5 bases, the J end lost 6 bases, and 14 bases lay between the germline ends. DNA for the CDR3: TGTGCCAGTAGTCCTGGGGCAGGGGTCAATGAGCAGTTCTTC. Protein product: CASSPGAGVNEQFF.

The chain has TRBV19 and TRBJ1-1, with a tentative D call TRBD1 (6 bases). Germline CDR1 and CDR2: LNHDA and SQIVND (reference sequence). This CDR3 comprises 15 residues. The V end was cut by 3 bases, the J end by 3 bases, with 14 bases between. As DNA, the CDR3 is TGTGCCAGTAGTATCGGTAGCACAGGGTACACTGAAGCTTTCTTT. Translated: CASSIGSTGYTEAFF.

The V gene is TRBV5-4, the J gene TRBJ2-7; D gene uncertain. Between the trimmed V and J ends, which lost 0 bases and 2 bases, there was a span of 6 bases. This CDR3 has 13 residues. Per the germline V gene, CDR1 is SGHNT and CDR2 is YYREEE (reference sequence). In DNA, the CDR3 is TGTGCCAGCAGCTTGGGCGGACCCTACGAGCAGTACTTC. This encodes CASSLGGPYEQYF.

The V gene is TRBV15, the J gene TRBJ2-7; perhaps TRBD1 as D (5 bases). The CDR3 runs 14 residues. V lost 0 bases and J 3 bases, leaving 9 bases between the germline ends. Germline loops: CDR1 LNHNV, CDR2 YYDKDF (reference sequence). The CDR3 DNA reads TGTGCCACCAGCAGAGACAGGGTGATCTACGAGCAGTACTTC. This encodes CATSRDRVIYEQYF.

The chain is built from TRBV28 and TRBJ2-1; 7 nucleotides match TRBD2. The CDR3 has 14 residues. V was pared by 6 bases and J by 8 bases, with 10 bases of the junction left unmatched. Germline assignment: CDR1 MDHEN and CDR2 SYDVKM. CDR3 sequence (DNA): TGTGCCAGCAGGGGGTGGCGGGAGCGGGATGAGCAGTTCTTC. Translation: CASRGWRERDEQFF.

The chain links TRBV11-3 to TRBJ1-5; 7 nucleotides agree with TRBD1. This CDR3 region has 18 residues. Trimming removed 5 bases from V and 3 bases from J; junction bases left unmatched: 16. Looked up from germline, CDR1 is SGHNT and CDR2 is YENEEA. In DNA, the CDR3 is TGTGCCAGCAGCACAACCGGTGTGTCGACAGGGATCAATCAGCCCCAGCATTTT. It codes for CASSTTGVSTGINQPQHF.

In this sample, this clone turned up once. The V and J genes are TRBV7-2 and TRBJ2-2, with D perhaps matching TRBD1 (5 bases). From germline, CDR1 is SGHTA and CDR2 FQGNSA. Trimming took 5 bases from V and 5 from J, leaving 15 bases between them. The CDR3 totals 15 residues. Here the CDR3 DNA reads TGTGCCAGCAGCATCCGACAGTCCGGGACCGGGGAGCTGTTTTTT. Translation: CASSIRQSGTGELFF. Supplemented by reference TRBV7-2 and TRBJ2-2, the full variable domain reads GAGVSQSPSNKVTEKGKDVELRCDPISGHTALYWYRQSLGQGLEFLIYFQGNSAPDKSGLPSDRFSAERTGGSVSTLTIQRTQQEDSAVYLCASSIRQSGTGELFFGEGSRLTVL.

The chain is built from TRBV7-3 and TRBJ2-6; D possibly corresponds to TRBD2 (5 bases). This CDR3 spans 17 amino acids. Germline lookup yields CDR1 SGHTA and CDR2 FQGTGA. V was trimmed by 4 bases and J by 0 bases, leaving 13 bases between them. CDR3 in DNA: TGTGCCAGCAGCTCCGGGAAGCGGCCCTCTGGGGCCAACGTCCTGACTTTC. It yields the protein CASSSGKRPSGANVLTF. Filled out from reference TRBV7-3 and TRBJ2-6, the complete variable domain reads GAGVSQTPSNKVTEKGKYVELRCDPISGHTALYWYRQSLGQGPEFLIYFQGTGAADDSGLPNDRFFAVRPEGSVSTLKIQRTERGDSAVYLCASSSGKRPSGANVLTFGAGSRLTVL.

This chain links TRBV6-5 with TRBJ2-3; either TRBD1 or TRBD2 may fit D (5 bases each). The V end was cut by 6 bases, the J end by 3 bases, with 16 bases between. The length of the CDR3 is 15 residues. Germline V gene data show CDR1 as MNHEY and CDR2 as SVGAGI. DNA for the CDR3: TGTGCCAGCAGGGCCGGGACGTTAAGAACAGATACGCAGTATTTT. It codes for CASRAGTLRTDTQYF.

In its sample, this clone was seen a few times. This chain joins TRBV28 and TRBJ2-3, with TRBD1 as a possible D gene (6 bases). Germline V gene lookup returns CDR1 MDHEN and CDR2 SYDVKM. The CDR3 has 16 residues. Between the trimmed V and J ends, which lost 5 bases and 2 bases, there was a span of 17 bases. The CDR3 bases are TGTGCCAGCAGTCCCACAGGGCGTCAAAACACAGATACGCAGTATTTT. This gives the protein CASSPTGRQNTDTQYF.

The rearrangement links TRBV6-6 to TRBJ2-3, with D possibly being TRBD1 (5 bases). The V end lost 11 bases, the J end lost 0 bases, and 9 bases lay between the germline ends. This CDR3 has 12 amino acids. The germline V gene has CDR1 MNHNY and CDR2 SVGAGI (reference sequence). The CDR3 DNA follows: TGTGCCGCACAGGCCAGCACAGATACGCAGTATTTT. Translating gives CAAQASTDTQYF.

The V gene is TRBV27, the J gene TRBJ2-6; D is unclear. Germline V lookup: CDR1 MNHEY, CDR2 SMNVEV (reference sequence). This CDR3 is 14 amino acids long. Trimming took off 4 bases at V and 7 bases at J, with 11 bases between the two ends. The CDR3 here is CASSSTLVANVLTF. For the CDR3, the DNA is TGTGCCAGCAGTTCAACTCTGGTAGCCAACGTCCTGACTTTC.

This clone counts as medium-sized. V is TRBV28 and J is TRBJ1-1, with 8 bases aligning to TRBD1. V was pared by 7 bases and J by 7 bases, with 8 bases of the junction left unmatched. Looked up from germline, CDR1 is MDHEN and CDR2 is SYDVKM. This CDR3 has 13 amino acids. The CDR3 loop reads CASNNDRGLEAFF. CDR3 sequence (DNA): TGTGCCAGCAACAATGACAGGGGACTTGAAGCTTTCTTT.

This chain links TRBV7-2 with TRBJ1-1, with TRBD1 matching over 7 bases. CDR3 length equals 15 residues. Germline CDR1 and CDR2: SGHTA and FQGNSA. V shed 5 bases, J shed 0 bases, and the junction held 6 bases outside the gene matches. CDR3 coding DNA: TGTGCCAGCAGCCCCCAGGGGGGAATGAACACTGAAGCTTTCTTT. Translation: CASSPQGGMNTEAFF.

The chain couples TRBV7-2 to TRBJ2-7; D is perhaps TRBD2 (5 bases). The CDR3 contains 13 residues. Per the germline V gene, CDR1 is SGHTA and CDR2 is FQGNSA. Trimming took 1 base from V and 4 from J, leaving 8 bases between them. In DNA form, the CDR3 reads TGTGCCAGCAGCTTAGTATGGGAGTACGAGCAGTACTTC. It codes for CASSLVWEYEQYF.

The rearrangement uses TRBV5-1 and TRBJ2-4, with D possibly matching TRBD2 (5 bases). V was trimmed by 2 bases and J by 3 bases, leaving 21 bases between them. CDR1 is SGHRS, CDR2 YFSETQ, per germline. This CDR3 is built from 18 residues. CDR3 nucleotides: TGCGCCAGCAGCTTCTTATCACCCCGGGCAGGAGGCAAAAACATTCAGTACTTC. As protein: CASSFLSPRAGGKNIQYF.